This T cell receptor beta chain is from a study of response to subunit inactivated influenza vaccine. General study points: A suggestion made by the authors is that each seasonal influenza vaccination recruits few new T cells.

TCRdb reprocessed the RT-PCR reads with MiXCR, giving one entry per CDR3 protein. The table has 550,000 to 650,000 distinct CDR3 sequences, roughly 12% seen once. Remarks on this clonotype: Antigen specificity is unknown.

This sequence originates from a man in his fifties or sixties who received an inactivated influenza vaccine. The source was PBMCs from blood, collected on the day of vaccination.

CDR3 nucleotides: TGTGCCAGCAGCAGACTCCAGGGGAGCAATCAGCCCCAGCATTTT. Translated: CASSRLQGSNQPQHF. The V and J genes are TRBV6-1 and TRBJ1-5; TRBD1 is a possible D gene (6 bases). V lost 6 bases, J lost 1 base, and 13 bases lay in between. Germline CDR1 is MNHNS and CDR2 is SASEGT. This CDR3 spans 15 amino acids.